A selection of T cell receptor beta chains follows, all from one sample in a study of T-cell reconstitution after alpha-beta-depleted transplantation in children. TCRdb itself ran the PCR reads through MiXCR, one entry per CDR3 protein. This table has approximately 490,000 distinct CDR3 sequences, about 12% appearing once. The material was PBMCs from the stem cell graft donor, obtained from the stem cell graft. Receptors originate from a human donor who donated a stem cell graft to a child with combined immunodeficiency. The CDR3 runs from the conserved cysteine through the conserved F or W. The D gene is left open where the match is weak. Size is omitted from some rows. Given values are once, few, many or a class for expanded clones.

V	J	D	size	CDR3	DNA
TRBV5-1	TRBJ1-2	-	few	CASSSDRPPHFLSYGYTF	TGCGCCAGCAGCTCAGACAGGCCACCGCACTTTTTGAGCTATGGCTACACCTTC
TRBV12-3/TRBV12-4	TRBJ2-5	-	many	CASSLGVGKETQYF	TGTGCCAGCAGTTTGGGGGTAGGGAAAGAGACCCAGTACTTC
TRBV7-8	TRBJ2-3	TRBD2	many	CASSLELAGGLDTQYF	TGTGCCAGCAGCTTAGAGTTAGCGGGAGGGTTGGATACGCAGTATTTT
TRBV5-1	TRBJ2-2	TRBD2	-	CASSSSAGGRGTGELFF	TGCGCCAGCAGCTCAAGCGCGGGAGGGCGAGGCACCGGGGAGCTGTTTTTT
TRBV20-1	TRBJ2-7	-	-	CSAMFRDPKYEQYF	TGCAGTGCGATGTTCCGGGACCCAAAATACGAGCAGTACTTC
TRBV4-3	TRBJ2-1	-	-	CASSQGSSSNEQFF	TGCGCCAGCAGCCAAGGATCAAGCAGCAATGAGCAGTTCTTC
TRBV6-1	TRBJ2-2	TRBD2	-	CASTRTSGGATGSGELFF	TGTGCCAGCACCCGGACTAGCGGGGGGGCGACTGGATCCGGGGAGCTGTTTTTT
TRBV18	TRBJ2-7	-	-	CASSPATNEQYF	TGTGCCAGCTCACCCGCAACAAACGAGCAGTACTTC
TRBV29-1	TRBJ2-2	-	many	CSVELTGSGELFF	TGCAGCGTTGAACTTACGGGGTCCGGGGAGCTGTTTTTT
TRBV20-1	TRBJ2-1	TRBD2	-	CSARDPRTRGDNEQFF	TGCAGTGCTAGAGACCCTAGGACCCGGGGGGACAATGAGCAGTTCTTC
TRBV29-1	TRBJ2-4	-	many	CSVPSVPENIQYF	TGCAGCGTTCCCTCGGTCCCAGAGAACATTCAGTACTTC
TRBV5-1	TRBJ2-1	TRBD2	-	CASSLAGLAAGDEQFF	TGCGCCAGCAGCTTGGCCGGACTAGCGGCCGGGGATGAGCAGTTCTTC
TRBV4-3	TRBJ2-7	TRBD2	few	CASSQELTSGGPRSF	TGCGCCAGCAGCCAAGAGCTGACTAGCGGGGGTCCTCGATCATTC
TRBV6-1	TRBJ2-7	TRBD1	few	CASRGSGTGVVWEQYF	TGTGCCAGCAGGGGCTCCGGGACAGGGGTCGTTTGGGAGCAGTACTTC
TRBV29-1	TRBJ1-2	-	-	CSVQPGYDGYTF	TGCAGCGTTCAGCCGGGATACGATGGCTACACCTTC
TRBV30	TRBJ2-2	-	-	CAWSVLSLPSGGELFF	TGTGCCTGGAGTGTACTGAGTCTACCTAGTGGCGGGGAGCTGTTTTTT
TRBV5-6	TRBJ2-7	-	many	CASSFLELADSYEQYF	TGTGCCAGCAGCTTTCTGGAGCTGGCAGACTCCTACGAGCAGTACTTC
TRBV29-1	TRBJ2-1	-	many	CSVDVAASYNEQFF	TGCAGCGTTGATGTGGCGGCGTCCTACAATGAGCAGTTCTTC
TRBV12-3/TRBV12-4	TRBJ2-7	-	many	CASSLARGRAEQYF	TGTGCCAGCAGTTTAGCGCGGGGACGCGCCGAGCAGTACTTC
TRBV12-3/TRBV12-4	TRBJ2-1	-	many	CASSLGRNEQFF	TGTGCCAGCAGTTTAGGGCGGAATGAGCAGTTCTTC
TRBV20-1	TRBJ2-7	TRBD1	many	CSARVYGKRGRSYEQYF	TGCAGTGCTAGAGTGTACGGGAAGAGGGGGCGCTCCTACGAGCAGTACTTC
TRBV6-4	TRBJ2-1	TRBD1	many	CASRSQQGAGNEQFF	TGTGCCAGCAGATCACAACAGGGGGCTGGGAATGAGCAGTTCTTC
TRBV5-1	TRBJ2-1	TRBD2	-	CASSSRLAHNNEQFF	TGCGCCAGCAGCTCCAGACTAGCGCACAACAATGAGCAGTTCTTC
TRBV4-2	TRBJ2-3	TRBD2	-	CASSQGTSGGLTDTQYF	TGTGCCAGCAGCCAAGGAACTAGCGGGGGCCTCACAGATACGCAGTATTTT
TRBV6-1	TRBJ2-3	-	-	CASREQGSTDTQYF	TGTGCCAGCAGAGAGCAGGGTTCCACAGATACGCAGTATTTT
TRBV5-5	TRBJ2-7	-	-	CASSFYPLSSYEQYF	TGTGCCAGCAGCTTTTACCCTCTAAGCTCCTACGAGCAGTACTTC
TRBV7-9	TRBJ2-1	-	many	CASSFDGSPYNEQFF	TGTGCCAGCAGCTTTGACGGGAGTCCTTACAATGAGCAGTTCTTC
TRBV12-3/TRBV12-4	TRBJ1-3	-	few	CASSFFAGGRELGNTIYF	TGTGCCAGCAGTTTCTTCGCGGGGGGACGGGAACTTGGAAACACCATATATTTT
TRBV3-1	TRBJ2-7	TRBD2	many	CASSQVTGTTGEQYF	TGTGCCAGCAGCCAAGTCACTGGGACTACTGGCGAGCAGTACTTC